The present T cell receptor beta chain was sequenced within a study of T cells after yellow fever vaccination. Study results and caveats: Abundant clonotypes (contaminants from the bulk population) could be present in FACS-sorted repertoires.

Via MiXCR, TCRdb re-called the 5' RACE reads, giving one row per CDR3 protein. This table has around 250,000 distinct CDR3 sequences, around 4.9% appearing once. This clonotype was counted between two and nine times. Its antigen is still unknown. This clonotype originated in a young man who received the YFV17D yellow fever vaccine. The input for sequencing was CD4+ T cells sorted from PBMCs, taken on the day of the yellow fever booster vaccination.

This CDR3 is CASREKGAPYEQYV. Written as DNA, the CDR3 is TGTGCCAGCAGGGAAAAGGGGGCTCCCTACGAGCAGTACGTC. This chain links TRBV2 with TRBJ2-7, with 7 positions matching TRBD1. V lost 6 bases and J lost 2; bases outside the gene matches: 7. CDR3 length: 14 residues. CDR1 and CDR2 from the germline V gene are SNHLY and FYNNEI.